This T cell receptor (beta chain) was identified in a study of T cell repertoires in cytomegalovirus infection. On this clonotype: What it recognizes is unknown.

General observations from the study: Ex vivo, HLA-C-restricted CMV-specific TCR beta clonotypes prevailed over the rest of the response. Summed frequency of shared TCR beta families picked out CMV carriers who also had the relevant HLA.

TCRdb processed the reads anew with MiXCR; each CDR3 protein has one entry. Among roughly 100,000 distinct CDR3 sequences, about 40% were seen once, and the ten largest hold around 74%. The V and J ends lost 5 bases and 7 bases, in that order; junction bases with no gene match: 6. The CDR3 has 14 amino acids. V usage is TRBV12-3 or TRBV12-4 and J usage is TRBJ2-4, with 9 positions matching TRBD1. The specimen comprised CD8+ T cells from cultured PBMCs, sampled from culture after CMV antigen stimulation. The TCR sequence derives from a human donor in good health (CMV status not recorded). Some clones in this sample may be carry-over from other donors' samples. DNA for the CDR3: TGTGCCAGCAGTACCGGGACAGGGCATAACATTCAGTACTTC. Its translation: CASSTGTGHNIQYF.